This is a list of T cell receptor beta chains from one sample in a study of T cells in Graves' hyperthyroidism and ophthalmopathy. One entry per CDR3 protein results from TCRdb running MiXCR on the multiplex PCR reads. The sample holds about 500,000 distinct CDR3 sequences; about 16% are singletons and the top ten take approximately 30%. The sequencing sample was made of blood. These receptors all come from a woman aged 30 to 39 with Graves' ophthalmopathy. Each CDR3 is given with its conserved first and last residue. D genes are given only for firm matches. Size values are once, few and many counts, or a class for expanded clones, and some rows have none.

v_call: TRBV7-2; j_call: TRBJ2-1; d_call: TRBD1; clone_size: few; cdr3_aa: CASTETGASYNEQFF; cdr3_nt: TGTGCCAGCACTGAGACAGGGGCCTCCTACAATGAGCAGTTCTTC
v_call: TRBV24-1; j_call: TRBJ2-6; d_call: .; clone_size: .; cdr3_aa: CATSDRYSGANVLTF; cdr3_nt: TGTGCCACCAGTGATCGCTACTCTGGGGCCAACGTCCTGACTTTC
v_call: TRBV7-9; j_call: TRBJ1-4; d_call: TRBD1; clone_size: few; cdr3_aa: CASSSYPGQGRRTNEKLFF; cdr3_nt: TGTGCCAGCAGCTCCTACCCTGGACAGGGAAGGAGGACTAATGAAAAACTGTTTTTT
v_call: TRBV7-2; j_call: TRBJ2-1; d_call: TRBD2; clone_size: many; cdr3_aa: CASSLVGLAGSSSYNEQFF; cdr3_nt: TGTGCCAGCAGCTTAGTTGGACTAGCGGGATCGAGCTCCTACAATGAGCAGTTCTTC
v_call: TRBV24-1; j_call: TRBJ2-5; d_call: .; clone_size: many; cdr3_aa: CATSDLIRGRGETQYF; cdr3_nt: TGTGCCACCAGTGATTTGATTCGGGGACGCGGGGAGACCCAGTACTTC
v_call: TRBV12-3/TRBV12-4; j_call: TRBJ1-1; d_call: .; clone_size: .; cdr3_aa: CASSFGSALEAFF; cdr3_nt: TGTGCCAGCAGTTTCGGTAGCGCCCTGGAAGCTTTCTTT
v_call: TRBV20-1; j_call: TRBJ2-7; d_call: TRBD2; clone_size: few; cdr3_aa: CSARGTSGRAFDEQYF; cdr3_nt: TGCAGTGCTAGGGGCACTAGCGGGAGGGCCTTCGACGAGCAGTACTTC
v_call: TRBV7-6; j_call: TRBJ1-3; d_call: .; clone_size: .; cdr3_aa: CASSLAVSSGNTIYF; cdr3_nt: TGTGCCAGCAGCTTAGCAGTGAGCTCTGGAAACACCATATATTTT
v_call: TRBV29-1; j_call: TRBJ2-1; d_call: .; clone_size: .; cdr3_aa: CSHPRGNEQFF; cdr3_nt: TGCAGCCACCCCAGGGGAAATGAGCAGTTCTTC
v_call: TRBV15; j_call: TRBJ2-3; d_call: .; clone_size: few; cdr3_aa: CATSPPGVSTDTQYF; cdr3_nt: TGTGCCACCAGTCCCCCGGGGGTTAGCACAGATACGCAGTATTTT
v_call: TRBV2; j_call: TRBJ1-5; d_call: .; clone_size: many; cdr3_aa: CASSEAPPGLETQPQHF; cdr3_nt: TGTGCCAGCAGTGAAGCCCCCCCAGGGCTTGAGACACAGCCCCAGCATTTT
v_call: TRBV12-3/TRBV12-4; j_call: TRBJ1-3; d_call: .; clone_size: many; cdr3_aa: CASSQGNGNTIYF; cdr3_nt: TGTGCCAGCAGTCAGGGAAATGGAAACACCATATATTTT
v_call: TRBV5-5; j_call: TRBJ2-7; d_call: .; clone_size: .; cdr3_aa: CASSVAAGSQYEQYF; cdr3_nt: TGTGCCAGCAGCGTTGCGGCGGGGAGTCAGTACGAGCAGTACTTC
v_call: TRBV2; j_call: TRBJ2-6; d_call: .; clone_size: .; cdr3_aa: CASRLQGPGANVLTF; cdr3_nt: TGTGCCAGCAGATTACAGGGCCCTGGGGCCAACGTCCTGACTTTC
v_call: TRBV12-3/TRBV12-4; j_call: TRBJ1-1; d_call: .; clone_size: many; cdr3_aa: CASRHTPNTEAFF; cdr3_nt: TGTGCCAGCAGACACACCCCGAACACTGAAGCTTTCTTT
v_call: TRBV4-1; j_call: TRBJ2-4; d_call: TRBD2; clone_size: .; cdr3_aa: CASSPGLAGGWAKNIQYF; cdr3_nt: TGCGCCAGCAGCCCGGGACTAGCGGGAGGCTGGGCCAAAAACATTCAGTACTTC
v_call: TRBV7-9; j_call: TRBJ1-2; d_call: .; clone_size: few; cdr3_aa: CASSHLEEDNYGYTF; cdr3_nt: TGTGCCAGCAGCCATCTCGAAGAGGACAACTATGGCTACACCTTC
v_call: TRBV7-9; j_call: TRBJ1-1; d_call: .; clone_size: .; cdr3_aa: CASSSQMRVGPEHMNTEAFF; cdr3_nt: TGTGCCAGCAGCTCTCAGATGAGGGTCGGTCCTGAACACATGAACACTGAAGCTTTCTTT
v_call: TRBV9; j_call: TRBJ2-3; d_call: .; clone_size: .; cdr3_aa: CASSVGAWGSTDTQYF; cdr3_nt: TGTGCCAGCAGCGTAGGTGCGTGGGGGAGCACAGATACGCAGTATTTT
v_call: TRBV7-9; j_call: TRBJ1-1; d_call: .; clone_size: many; cdr3_aa: CASSKGLSNTEAFF; cdr3_nt: TGTGCCAGCAGCAAGGGACTGTCGAACACTGAAGCTTTCTTT
v_call: TRBV6-2/TRBV6-3; j_call: TRBJ1-1; d_call: .; clone_size: .; cdr3_aa: CASSYARGAGLSTEAFF; cdr3_nt: TGTGCCAGCAGTTACGCCCGAGGGGCAGGGCTATCCACTGAAGCTTTCTTT
v_call: TRBV4-1; j_call: TRBJ2-3; d_call: .; clone_size: .; cdr3_aa: CASSRGSVVNTDTQYF; cdr3_nt: TGCGCCAGCAGCCGGGGTTCCGTGGTCAACACAGATACGCAGTATTTT
v_call: TRBV9; j_call: TRBJ1-2; d_call: TRBD1; clone_size: many; cdr3_aa: CASSVGTASNYGYTF; cdr3_nt: TGTGCCAGCAGCGTCGGGACAGCCTCCAACTATGGCTACACCTTC
v_call: TRBV7-9; j_call: TRBJ2-1; d_call: TRBD1; clone_size: .; cdr3_aa: CASEETGIGEQFF; cdr3_nt: TGTGCCAGCGAAGAGACAGGGATCGGTGAGCAGTTCTTC
v_call: TRBV29-1; j_call: TRBJ2-5; d_call: .; clone_size: many; cdr3_aa: CSVEVWGETQYF; cdr3_nt: TGCAGCGTTGAAGTGTGGGGAGAGACCCAGTACTTC
v_call: TRBV10-3; j_call: TRBJ1-4; d_call: .; clone_size: .; cdr3_aa: CATNSGGIANEKLFF; cdr3_nt: TGTGCCACCAACTCGGGGGGGATTGCTAATGAAAAACTGTTTTTT
v_call: TRBV28; j_call: TRBJ1-2; d_call: .; clone_size: many; cdr3_aa: CASSFWGGYTF; cdr3_nt: TGTGCCAGCAGTTTCTGGGGTGGCTACACCTTC
v_call: TRBV20-1; j_call: TRBJ2-1; d_call: .; clone_size: few; cdr3_aa: CSARDSAGTRNEQFF; cdr3_nt: TGCAGTGCTAGAGATTCCGCGGGAACGAGAAATGAGCAGTTCTTC
v_call: TRBV20-1; j_call: TRBJ2-2; d_call: TRBD2; clone_size: few; cdr3_aa: CSAPFRDYNTGELFF; cdr3_nt: TGCAGTGCTCCGTTCCGGGACTACAACACCGGGGAGCTGTTTTTT
v_call: TRBV30; j_call: TRBJ2-7; d_call: .; clone_size: few; cdr3_aa: CAWSDGRGNEQYF; cdr3_nt: TGTGCCTGGAGTGACGGAAGGGGTAACGAGCAGTACTTC
v_call: TRBV18; j_call: TRBJ2-3; d_call: TRBD2; clone_size: many; cdr3_aa: CASSPPAGGDTQYF; cdr3_nt: TGTGCCAGCTCACCACCGGCGGGAGGTGATACGCAGTATTTT
v_call: TRBV5-4; j_call: TRBJ2-2; d_call: .; clone_size: .; cdr3_aa: CASREDGELFF; cdr3_nt: TGTGCCAGCAGAGAGGATGGGGAGCTGTTTTTT
v_call: TRBV7-3; j_call: TRBJ2-2; d_call: TRBD1; clone_size: .; cdr3_aa: CASSLDRGLNTGELFF; cdr3_nt: TGTGCCAGCAGCTTAGATAGGGGGCTGAACACCGGGGAGCTGTTTTTT
v_call: TRBV7-9; j_call: TRBJ1-5; d_call: .; clone_size: .; cdr3_aa: CASSFGGLGNQPQHF; cdr3_nt: TGTGCCAGCAGCTTCGGTGGGCTAGGGAATCAGCCCCAGCATTTT
v_call: TRBV7-2; j_call: TRBJ1-1; d_call: TRBD1; clone_size: many; cdr3_aa: CASSTRTGRDTEAFF; cdr3_nt: TGTGCCAGCAGCACTCGGACAGGGAGGGACACTGAAGCTTTCTTT
v_call: TRBV20-1; j_call: TRBJ2-5; d_call: .; clone_size: few; cdr3_aa: CSARAMRGSQETQYF; cdr3_nt: TGCAGTGCTAGAGCTATGCGCGGGTCGCAAGAGACCCAGTACTTC